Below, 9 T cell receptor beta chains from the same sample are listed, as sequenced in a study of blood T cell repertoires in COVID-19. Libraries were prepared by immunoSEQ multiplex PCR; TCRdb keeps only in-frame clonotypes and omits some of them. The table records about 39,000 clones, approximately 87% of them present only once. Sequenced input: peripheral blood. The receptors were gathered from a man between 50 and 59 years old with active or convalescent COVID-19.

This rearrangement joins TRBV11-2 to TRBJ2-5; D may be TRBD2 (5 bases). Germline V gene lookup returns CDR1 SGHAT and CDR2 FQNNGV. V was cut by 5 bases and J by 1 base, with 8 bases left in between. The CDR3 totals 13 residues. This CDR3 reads CASSRGSQETQYF. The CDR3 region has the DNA TGTGCCAGCAGCCGCGGGTCCCAAGAGACCCAGTACTTC.

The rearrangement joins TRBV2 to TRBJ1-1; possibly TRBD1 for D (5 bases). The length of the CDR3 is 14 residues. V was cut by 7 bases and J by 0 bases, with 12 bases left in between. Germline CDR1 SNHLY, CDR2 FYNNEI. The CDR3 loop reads CASIKTEMNTEAFF. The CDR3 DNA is TGTGCCAGCATAAAGACAGAGATGAACACTGAAGCTTTCTTT.

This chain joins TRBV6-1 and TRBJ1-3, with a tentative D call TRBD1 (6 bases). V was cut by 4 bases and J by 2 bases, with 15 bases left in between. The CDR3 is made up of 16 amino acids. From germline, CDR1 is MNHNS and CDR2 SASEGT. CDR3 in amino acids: CASSGPGQTAGNTIYF. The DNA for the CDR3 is TGTGCCAGCAGTGGACCTGGACAGACAGCTGGAAACACCATATATTTT.

CDR3 region: CASSFRNSPLHF. The CDR3 DNA reads TGTGCCAGCAGTTTCCGGAATTCACCCCTCCACTTT. This chain joins TRBV28 and TRBJ1-6; D is unresolved. Per germline, CDR1 MDHEN and CDR2 SYDVKM. CDR3 length: 12 residues. V was trimmed by 3 bases and J by 7 bases, leaving 4 bases between them.

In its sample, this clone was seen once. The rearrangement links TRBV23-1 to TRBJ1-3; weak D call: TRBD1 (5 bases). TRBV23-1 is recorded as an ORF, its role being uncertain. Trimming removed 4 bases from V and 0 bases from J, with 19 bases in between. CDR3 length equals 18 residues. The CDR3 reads CASSRKAGQILSGNTIYF. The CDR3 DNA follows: TGCGCCAGCAGTCGAAAGGCAGGGCAAATACTCTCTGGAAACACCATATATTTT.

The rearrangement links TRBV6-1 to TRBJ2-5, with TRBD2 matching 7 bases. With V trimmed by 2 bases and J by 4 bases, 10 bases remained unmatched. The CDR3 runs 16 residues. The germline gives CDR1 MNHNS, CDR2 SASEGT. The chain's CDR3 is CASSEREGGARETQYF. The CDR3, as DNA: TGTGCCAGCAGTGAAAGGGAGGGAGGGGCCCGAGAGACCCAGTACTTC.

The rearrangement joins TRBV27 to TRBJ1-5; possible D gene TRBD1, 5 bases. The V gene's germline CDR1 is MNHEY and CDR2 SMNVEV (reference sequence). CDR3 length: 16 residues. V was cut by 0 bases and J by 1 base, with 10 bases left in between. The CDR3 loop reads CASSLSRRESNQPQHF. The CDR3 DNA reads TGTGCCAGCAGTTTATCGCGCAGGGAAAGCAATCAGCCCCAGCATTTT.

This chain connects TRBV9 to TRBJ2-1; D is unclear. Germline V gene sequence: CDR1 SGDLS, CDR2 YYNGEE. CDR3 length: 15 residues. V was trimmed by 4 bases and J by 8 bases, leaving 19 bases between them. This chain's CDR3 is CASSYDSLAADEQFF. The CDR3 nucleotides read TGTGCCAGCAGCTATGACTCTCTGGCCGCCGATGAGCAGTTCTTC. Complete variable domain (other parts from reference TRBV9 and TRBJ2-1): DSGVTQTPKHLITATGQRVTLRCSPRSGDLSVYWYQQSLDQGLQFLIQYYNGEERAKGNILERFSAQQFPDLHSELNLSSLELGDSALYFCASSYDSLAADEQFFGPGTRLTVL.

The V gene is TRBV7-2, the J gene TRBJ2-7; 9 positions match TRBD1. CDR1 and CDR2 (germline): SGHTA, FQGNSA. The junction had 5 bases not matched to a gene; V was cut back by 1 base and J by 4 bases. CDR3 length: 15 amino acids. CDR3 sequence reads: CASSLDGTGLYEQYF. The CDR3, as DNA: TGTGCCAGCAGCTTAGATGGGACAGGGCTTTACGAGCAGTACTTC.